These 7 T cell receptor beta chains originate from one sample sequenced in a study of identifying expanded T cells in peripheral blood. Assay used: immunoSEQ multiplex PCR; TCRdb lists only in-frame clones, some missing. Of 51,000 or so clones in the sample, approximately 86% were seen once. Sequences were obtained from blood. These receptors were collected from a person between 18 and 69 years old in good health.

This clone was recorded once. The rearrangement joins TRBV5-1 to TRBJ2-7, with a weak D call TRBD2 (7 bases). The CDR3 runs to 19 residues. Germline values: CDR1 SGHRS, CDR2 YFSETQ. The V gene lost 4 bases and the J gene lost 1 base, with 27 bases spanning the gap. The DNA for the CDR3 is TGCGCCAGCAGCCCCCGAGGGGGGGGAATTCTAGTAGGATCCTACGAGCAGTACTTC. Encoded protein: CASSPRGGGILVGSYEQYF.

The J gene is TRBJ2-7, the V gene TRBV10-3; unclear D gene. Germline-derived CDR1 and CDR2 are ENHRY and SYGVKD. The ends were cut back, 3 bases at V and 6 bases at J, with 18 bases in the middle. The CDR3 has 15 amino acids. The chain's CDR3 is CAISEKKGPPGEQYV. CDR3 in DNA: TGTGCCATCAGTGAAAAGAAGGGCCCACCAGGCGAGCAGTACGTC.

This chain joins TRBV5-3 and TRBJ1-2; no reliable D call. TRBV5-3 is flagged as an ORF with uncertain function. The CDR3 has 14 residues. V lost 2 bases and J 4 bases, leaving 12 bases between the germline ends. Written as DNA, the CDR3 is TGTGCCAGAAGCTTTTATGCTGGATTCTATGGCTACACCTTC. Protein: CARSFYAGFYGYTF.

The chain carries TRBV9 and TRBJ1-3; TRBD1 agrees at 7 bases. The CDR3 is made up of 16 amino acids. Losses at the gene ends were 3 bases for V and 0 bases for J; bases not matched to a gene: 6. CDR1 is SGDLS, CDR2 YYNGEE, per germline. The CDR3 here is CASSAYRGGSGNTIYF. The CDR3 region has the DNA TGTGCCAGCAGCGCCTACAGGGGAGGCTCTGGAAACACCATATATTTT.

CDR3 amino acids: CSARGHYGYTF. CDR3 sequence (DNA): TGCAGTGCTAGGGGCCACTATGGCTACACCTTC. The chain combines TRBV20-1 with TRBJ1-2; D gene ambiguous. The V and J ends lost 3 bases and 3 bases respectively, with 5 bases between them. There are 11 residues in the CDR3. The germline CDR1 and CDR2 sequences are DFQATT and SNEGSKA (reference sequence).

This clone was observed once. V usage is TRBV5-1 and J usage is TRBJ2-2; D remains ambiguous. Germline loops: CDR1 SGHRS, CDR2 YFSETQ. The CDR3 totals 16 residues. Trimming removed 1 base at V and 0 bases at J, with 10 bases between. The DNA of the CDR3 is TGCGCCAGCAGCTTGAATACGGCCGCGAACACCGGGGAGCTGTTTTTT. It encodes CASSLNTAANTGELFF.

The rearrangement links TRBV7-3 to TRBJ2-2; D is ambiguous. V lost 3 bases to trimming and J lost 7 bases, with 6 bases between them. The germline CDR1 and CDR2 sequences are SGHTA and FQGTGA. This CDR3 has 12 amino acids. CDR3 loop: CASSFGDGELFF. The CDR3, as DNA: TGTGCCAGCAGCTTCGGCGACGGGGAGCTGTTTTTT.